This T cell receptor (beta chain) was obtained from a study of CD8 T cells in ankylosing spondylitis. Study outcomes and limitations: Certain motif variants had earlier appeared in reactive arthritis synovial fluid and blood. Reportedly, disease-linked clones are significantly enriched in ankylosing spondylitis patients' matched synovial fluid. There was a TCR beta motif, made of several highly homologous variants, that appeared characteristic of ankylosing spondylitis blood.

The CDR3 is made up of 13 amino acids. After removal of 4 bases from V and 3 bases from J, the junction contained 3 bases not matched to a gene. CDR1 and CDR2 (germline): SGHAT, FQNNGV. This clonotype showed up many times. What it binds is not known. Scientists made TCR beta libraries using quantitative 5'-RACE with molecular barcodes. MiXCR, run by TCRdb on the 5' RACE reads, gives a single entry per CDR3 protein. Here the sample spans about 360,000 distinct CDR3 sequences, 20% being singletons. The sequenced sample was blood, either unsorted or a sorted T cell fraction (not recorded which). The chain joins TRBV11-2 to TRBJ2-7; 7 bases are shared with TRBD1. The source of this sequence is a male donor with ankylosing spondylitis or in good health (not recorded which). CDR3: CASSYGTDYEQYF. DNA of the CDR3: TGTGCCAGCAGCTATGGGACAGACTACGAGCAGTACTTC.